This T cell receptor (beta chain) was retrieved from a study of cytomegalovirus exposure and HLA in healthy donors. Study context: A prior analysis found 117 million unique TCR beta sequences from approximately 190 million T cells. As released early, the data held 75 million to 90 million unique TCRs from HLA-typed donors. Study-level results: Reports indicate that TCR beta sequences accurately predicted the HLA-A and HLA-B alleles of most subjects.

PCR amplification relied on 60 Vbeta primers (plus 13 Jbeta primers). Produced via immunoSEQ multiplex PCR; TCRdb's table is partial and in-frame only. The table has 70,000 or so clones, approximately 82% seen once. In the case of this clone: Its specificity is unknown.

The clonotype was recovered from a man aged 18-30 years in good health and CMV-seronegative. The sequenced sample consisted of PBMCs.

CDR3: CASSEVLAGNEQFF. DNA of the CDR3: TGTGCCAGCAGTGAGGTCCTAGCGGGCAATGAGCAGTTCTTC. V usage is TRBV2 and J usage is TRBJ2-1; 8 positions match TRBD2. Germline V gene sequence: CDR1 SNHLY, CDR2 FYNNEI. With 3 bases clipped from V and 6 bases from J, the junction kept 4 bases outside the gene matches. This CDR3 is 14 amino acids long.